This T cell receptor (beta chain) was identified during a study of response to subunit inactivated influenza vaccine. Each CDR3 protein is one row after TCRdb ran MiXCR on the RT-PCR reads. This sample yields 500,000 to 700,000 distinct CDR3 sequences, of which around a quarter are seen a single time; 2.5% to 3% belongs to the top ten. This clonotype was detected a few times. This sample was also put to use in a study of T cells expressing NK-cell markers. That source notes: The cDNA for TCR beta came from 5'RACE template switching with UMIs. Seropositivity for HCMV was found in seven of the eight sequenced donors, with one seronegative. No clear determination of HCMV specificity was made for expanded NKG2C+ T cell clones.

The material was CD4+ T cells sorted from PBMCs, obtained roughly 12 days after vaccination. The sequence was collected from a man between 50 and 59 years old who received an inactivated influenza vaccine.

The CDR3 loop reads CASSLAARGSEQYF. CDR3 in DNA: TGCGCCAGCAGCTTGGCCGCCAGGGGGTCCGAGCAGTACTTC. The chain links TRBV5-1 to TRBJ2-7, with 7 nucleotides matching TRBD1. The CDR3 loop spans 14 amino acids. Trimming took 0 bases from V and 6 from J; bases not matched to a gene: 6. Germline V gene lookup returns CDR1 SGHRS and CDR2 YFSETQ.